This is a list of T cell receptor beta chains from one sample in a study of post-analysis software for immune sequencing data. TCRdb ran MiXCR on the PCR reads and lists one entry per CDR3 protein. The repertoire holds 380,000 or so distinct CDR3 sequences, with around a third as singletons. Sequencing was performed on blood. The source is a girl aged 5-17 years with multiple sclerosis. Both conserved end residues are part of each CDR3. The order of the fields is D gene, V gene, clone size, J gene, CDR3 protein, CDR3 DNA. A D gene is named only where the DNA matches it firmly. Part of the rows lack a size; the others show once, few, many or a class for expanded clones.

d_call: TRBD1; v_call: TRBV15; clone_size: .; j_call: TRBJ2-7; cdr3_aa: CATSRGRGHYEQYF; cdr3_nt: TGTGCCACCAGCAGGGGCAGGGGGCACTACGAGCAGTACTTC
d_call: .; v_call: TRBV12-3/TRBV12-4; clone_size: few; j_call: TRBJ1-2; cdr3_aa: CASSFLSQGANYGYTF; cdr3_nt: TGTGCCAGCAGTTTCCTAAGTCAGGGAGCTAACTATGGCTACACCTTT
d_call: .; v_call: TRBV3-1; clone_size: few; j_call: TRBJ2-3; cdr3_aa: CASSQGTGTPTDTQYF; cdr3_nt: TGTGCCAGCAGCCAAGGGACCGGGACGCCAACAGATACGCAGTATTTT
d_call: TRBD1; v_call: TRBV20-1; clone_size: .; j_call: TRBJ1-2; cdr3_aa: CSVAQGLYGYTF; cdr3_nt: TGCAGTGTGGCACAGGGGCTTTATGGCTACACCTTC
d_call: .; v_call: TRBV7-2; clone_size: .; j_call: TRBJ2-6; cdr3_aa: CASSLATGRFSGANVLTF; cdr3_nt: TGTGCCAGCAGCTTGGCGACAGGACGCTTCTCTGGGGCCAACGTCCTGACTTTC
d_call: .; v_call: TRBV3-1; clone_size: .; j_call: TRBJ2-4; cdr3_aa: CASSQDAGPRFDEQYF; cdr3_nt: TGTGCCAGCAGCCAAGATGCCGGGCCTAGATTTGACGAGCAGTACTTT
d_call: TRBD1; v_call: TRBV6-5; clone_size: once; j_call: TRBJ1-2; cdr3_aa: CASSYDGRGNYGYTF; cdr3_nt: TGTGCCAGCAGTTACGATGGCAGGGGGAACTATGGCTACACCTTC
d_call: .; v_call: TRBV4-3; clone_size: few; j_call: TRBJ1-4; cdr3_aa: CASSPDRYATNEKLFF; cdr3_nt: TGCGCCAGCAGCCCCGACCGTTATGCAACTAATGAAAAACTGTTTTTT
d_call: .; v_call: TRBV6-2/TRBV6-3; clone_size: .; j_call: TRBJ2-5; cdr3_aa: CASSRTGRGETQYF; cdr3_nt: TGTGCCAGCAGTCGTACGGGACGCGGAGAGACCCAGTACTTC
d_call: .; v_call: TRBV4-1; clone_size: .; j_call: TRBJ2-6; cdr3_aa: CASRGTPSGANVLTF; cdr3_nt: TGCGCCAGCAGGGGCACCCCCTCTGGGGCCAACGTCCTGACTTTC
d_call: .; v_call: TRBV24-1; clone_size: .; j_call: TRBJ2-3; cdr3_aa: CATSQGLTDTQYF; cdr3_nt: TGTGCCACCAGTCAAGGGTTGACAGATACGCAGTATTTT
d_call: TRBD2; v_call: TRBV9; clone_size: .; j_call: TRBJ2-1; cdr3_aa: CASSATGRRAGDTRNEQFF; cdr3_nt: TGTGCCAGCAGCGCGACAGGACGTAGAGCGGGGGATACACGGAATGAGCAGTTCTTC
d_call: .; v_call: TRBV19; clone_size: few; j_call: TRBJ2-7; cdr3_aa: CASSRIGYEQCF; cdr3_nt: TGTGCCAGTAGTAGGATAGGCTACGAGCAGTGCTTC
d_call: TRBD2; v_call: TRBV6-1; clone_size: few; j_call: TRBJ2-1; cdr3_aa: CASSRPTSGGTTRSYNEQFF; cdr3_nt: TGTGCCAGCAGCCGCCCGACTAGCGGGGGGACTACCCGCTCCTACAATGAGCAGTTCTTC
d_call: TRBD1; v_call: TRBV4-2; clone_size: few; j_call: TRBJ1-5; cdr3_aa: CASSQDFGQEQPQHF; cdr3_nt: TGTGCCAGCAGCCAAGACTTTGGACAGGAACAGCCCCAGCATTTT
d_call: .; v_call: TRBV6-5; clone_size: .; j_call: TRBJ1-2; cdr3_aa: CASSYSSAFGYTF; cdr3_nt: TGTGCCAGCAGTTACTCGAGTGCTTTTGGCTACACCTTC
d_call: .; v_call: TRBV2; clone_size: .; j_call: TRBJ1-6; cdr3_aa: CASTDRNSYNSPLHF; cdr3_nt: TGTGCCAGCACCGACCGAAACTCCTATAATTCACCCCTCCACTTT
d_call: TRBD1; v_call: TRBV4-1; clone_size: few; j_call: TRBJ2-1; cdr3_aa: CASSQEAGTGGMDEQFF; cdr3_nt: TGCGCCAGCAGCCAAGAGGCCGGGACAGGGGGGATGGATGAGCAGTTCTTC
d_call: .; v_call: TRBV13; clone_size: .; j_call: TRBJ2-7; cdr3_aa: CASSPSLTGSAALEQYF; cdr3_nt: TGTGCCAGCAGCCCCTCTTTAACAGGATCGGCGGCGCTCGAGCAGTACTTC
d_call: TRBD1; v_call: TRBV5-6; clone_size: .; j_call: TRBJ2-7; cdr3_aa: CASSLTTGVEQYF; cdr3_nt: TGTGCCAGCAGCTTGACGACAGGGGTCGAGCAGTACTTC
d_call: .; v_call: TRBV20-1; clone_size: few; j_call: TRBJ1-4; cdr3_aa: CSALGGGREKLFF; cdr3_nt: TGCAGTGCTCTTGGGGGGGGACGCGAAAAACTGTTTTTT
d_call: .; v_call: TRBV7-9; clone_size: few; j_call: TRBJ2-3; cdr3_aa: CASSPPEGLSTDTQYF; cdr3_nt: TGTGCCAGCAGCCCCCCCGAGGGCCTTAGCACAGATACGCAGTATTTT
d_call: .; v_call: TRBV5-6; clone_size: .; j_call: TRBJ2-5; cdr3_aa: CASSRLADYQETQYF; cdr3_nt: TGTGCCAGCAGCCGGCTGGCGGACTACCAAGAGACCCAGTACTTC
d_call: .; v_call: TRBV27; clone_size: many; j_call: TRBJ1-1; cdr3_aa: CASSSPTGTNTEAFF; cdr3_nt: TGTGCCAGCAGTTCACCTACAGGGACGAACACTGAAGCTTTCTTT
d_call: .; v_call: TRBV12-3/TRBV12-4; clone_size: few; j_call: TRBJ2-7; cdr3_aa: CASSPPGVYEQYF; cdr3_nt: TGTGCCAGCAGCCCCCCGGGGGTATACGAGCAGTACTTC
d_call: TRBD2; v_call: TRBV12-3/TRBV12-4; clone_size: .; j_call: TRBJ2-5; cdr3_aa: CASSGRASGGPLWNEQYF; cdr3_nt: TGTGCCAGCAGTGGCCGGGCTAGCGGGGGCCCCCTTTGGAATGAGCAGTACTTC
d_call: TRBD2; v_call: TRBV19; clone_size: .; j_call: TRBJ2-1; cdr3_aa: CASRPGLARYNEQFF; cdr3_nt: TGTGCCAGTAGACCAGGACTAGCGCGGTACAATGAGCAGTTCTTC
d_call: TRBD2; v_call: TRBV4-2; clone_size: few; j_call: TRBJ2-5; cdr3_aa: CASSQALAGQGETQYF; cdr3_nt: TGTGCCAGCAGCCAGGCTTTAGCGGGGCAGGGGGAGACCCAGTACTTC
d_call: .; v_call: TRBV2; clone_size: few; j_call: TRBJ2-3; cdr3_aa: CASRPWGGTDTQYF; cdr3_nt: TGTGCCAGCAGGCCGTGGGGGGGCACAGATACGCAGTATTTT
d_call: .; v_call: TRBV29-1; clone_size: few; j_call: TRBJ2-7; cdr3_aa: CSVAPQGRHSEQYF; cdr3_nt: TGCAGCGTCGCTCCACAGGGTAGACACAGCGAGCAGTACTTC
d_call: .; v_call: TRBV28; clone_size: few; j_call: TRBJ1-5; cdr3_aa: CASGWGSNQPQHF; cdr3_nt: TGTGCCAGCGGATGGGGGAGCAATCAGCCCCAGCATTTT
d_call: .; v_call: TRBV3-1; clone_size: .; j_call: TRBJ1-2; cdr3_aa: CASSPSGNGYTF; cdr3_nt: TGTGCCAGCAGCCCCTCGGGAAATGGCTACACCTTC
d_call: .; v_call: TRBV5-1; clone_size: .; j_call: TRBJ2-7; cdr3_aa: CASSLGGTDNSYEQYF; cdr3_nt: TGCGCCAGCAGCCTAGGCGGGACGGACAACTCCTACGAGCAGTACTTC
d_call: TRBD1; v_call: TRBV20-1; clone_size: many; j_call: TRBJ2-7; cdr3_aa: CSATPITGTGINEQYF; cdr3_nt: TGCAGTGCTACGCCCATAACCGGGACAGGGATCAACGAGCAGTACTTC
d_call: .; v_call: TRBV7-9; clone_size: few; j_call: TRBJ1-5; cdr3_aa: CASSLGGITSPNQPQHF; cdr3_nt: TGTGCCAGCAGCTTAGGGGGGATTACATCACCCAATCAGCCCCAGCATTTT